These 22 T cell receptor beta chains were all obtained from the same sample, sequenced in a study of beta chain features in type 1 diabetes (dated by TCRdb to 2016 to 2019). Broad study findings and their caveats: In all four CD4+ subsets, TCRB CDR3 length was moderately but significantly shorter in type 1 diabetes patients.

Library prep was done by the immunoSEQ multiplex PCR assay. All of the isolated RNA was reverse transcribed with the High Capacity cDNA Reverse Transcription Kit, so expressed TCRB transcripts were sequenced. What TCRdb holds here is the immuneACCESS table cut down to in-frame rearrangements. Part of the clones is not present; checked against another copy, under half of the missing clones reflect an unresolved V gene, and the others are unexplained. In all, the sample holds roughly 290,000 clones, and about 15% of those were seen once. Less than 0.02% of the sample is held by the ten biggest clonotypes. These receptors' targets are unknown. The sequencing input was naive CD4+ T cells from blood. The sample's cell subset or site label, decoded: true naive CD4+ T cells. Receptors originate from a man aged 18 to 30 with type 1 diabetes.

J is TRBJ2-7 and V is TRBV5-1, with D possibly TRBD1 on 5 matching bases. The CDR3 loop spans 14 amino acids. V lost 4 bases and J 6 bases, leaving 17 bases between the germline ends. From germline, CDR1 is SGHRS and CDR2 YFSETQ. CDR3 protein: CASSRDSFAFEQYF. DNA for the CDR3: TGCGCCAGCAGCCGTGACAGTTTCGCATTCGAGCAGTACTTC.

This clone has a handful of counts. The junction departs from germline at one end; a sequencing error may be responsible. This sequence joins TRBV28 and TRBJ1-2; TRBD1 might be the D (6 bases). This CDR3 spans 14 amino acids. The germline CDR1 and CDR2 sequences are MDHEN and SYDVKM. This CDR3 is CASSLYTGPDGYTF. The DNA of the CDR3 is TGTGCCAGTAGTTTATACACAGGGCCCGATGGCTACACCTTC.

There are a few counts of this clone. This chain connects TRBV15 to TRBJ2-3; D gene ambiguous. V was cut by 1 base and J by 0 bases, with 11 bases left in between. The germline gives CDR1 LNHNV, CDR2 YYDKDF (reference sequence). The CDR3 covers 16 residues. The CDR3 is CATSRGQSSSTDTQYF. The CDR3 DNA is TGTGCCACCAGCAGAGGACAATCATCTAGCACAGATACGCAGTATTTT.

This clone was observed a few times. The chain couples TRBV14 to TRBJ1-2; TRBD1 agrees at 8 bases. The CDR3 contains 14 residues. Trimming cost V 6 bases and J 6 bases; bases outside gene matches: 9. Germline V CDR1 and CDR2: SGHDN, FVKESK. Here the CDR3 DNA reads TGTGCCAGCAGTCCCGGTGACAGGGGCCATGGCTACACCTTC. Residues: CASSPGDRGHGYTF.

This clone has a handful of counts. Other DNA sequences in this specimen translate into the identical CDR3. This chain connects TRBV29-1 to TRBJ2-7, with 7 bases matching TRBD1. The trim removed 4 bases at V and 0 bases at J, leaving 3 bases unmatched. The CDR3 runs 13 residues. Germline V gene data show CDR1 as SQVTM and CDR2 as ANQGSEA. The chain's CDR3 is CSVGQGSSYEQYF. CDR3 in DNA: TGCAGCGTTGGACAGGGAAGCTCCTACGAGCAGTACTTC.

The chain carries TRBV30 and TRBJ1-5, with TRBD1 matching 7 bases. Germline loops: CDR1 GTSNPN, CDR2 SVGIG (reference sequence). CDR3 length: 13 amino acids. The V and J ends lost 5 bases and 3 bases, in that order; junction bases with no gene match: 4. The CDR3 sequence is CAWAQGLNQPQHF. The CDR3 DNA is TGTGCCTGGGCACAGGGGCTCAATCAGCCCCAGCATTTT.

This clone was seen more than once but under ten times. The chain is built from TRBV4-3 and TRBJ2-1; 7 nucleotides align to TRBD2. Germline V gene lookup returns CDR1 LGHNA and CDR2 YSLEER. Losses at the gene ends were 0 bases for V and 2 bases for J; bases not matched to a gene: 16. This CDR3 region has 20 residues. The CDR3 loop reads CASSQDTPLWRGTTYNEQFF. In nucleotides, the CDR3 is TGCGCCAGCAGCCAAGACACCCCACTCTGGCGGGGGACGACCTACAATGAGCAGTTCTTC.

The V and J genes are TRBV11-2 and TRBJ2-7; the match to TRBD2 covers 11 bases. CDR1 and CDR2 from the germline V gene are SGHAT and FQNNGV. Trimming took 11 bases from V and 6 from J; bases not matched to a gene: 6. This CDR3 is 12 amino acids long. The CDR3 here is CAVTSGRSEQYF. The CDR3 bases are TGTGCCGTTACTAGCGGGAGATCCGAGCAGTACTTC.

This clone has a handful of counts. The CDR3 DNA follows: TGTGCCATCAGCTCGACTAGCGGGAGTGGAAATGAGCAGTTCTTC. It encodes CAISSTSGSGNEQFF. The chain is built from TRBV10-3 and TRBJ2-1; 12 bases match TRBD2. The CDR3 is 15 residues long. Germline CDR1 reads ENHRY; CDR2 reads SYGVKD. V lost 6 bases to trimming and J lost 7 bases; unmatched junction nucleotides: 7.

This clone has a handful of counts. In the same sample, other DNA sequences code for this CDR3. This CDR3 reads CASSYRDSYGYTF. The CDR3 bases are TGTGCCAGCAGTTACCGTGACAGCTATGGCTACACCTTC. The V gene is TRBV6-5, the J gene TRBJ1-2, with a tentative D call TRBD1 (5 bases). The germline V gene has CDR1 MNHEY and CDR2 SVGAGI. This CDR3 comprises 13 residues. V lost 2 bases to trimming and J lost 4 bases, with 8 bases between them.

The chain combines TRBV9 with TRBJ2-7; 9 bases align to TRBD2. The germline V gene has CDR1 SGDLS and CDR2 YYNGEE. V was clipped by 3 bases and J by 7 bases; unmatched bases: 8. This CDR3 contains 14 residues. Written as DNA, the CDR3 is TGTGCCAGCAGCGCGCCGGGACTAGCAAATGAGCAGTACTTC. This translates into CASSAPGLANEQYF.

CDR3 amino acids: CAISLGTSGGPGAFF. The CDR3 DNA reads as TGTGCCATCAGTCTGGGGACTAGCGGGGGCCCGGGGGCGTTCTTC. The chain couples TRBV10-3 to TRBJ2-1; 14 bases map to TRBD2. Trimming removed 5 bases from V and 15 bases from J; junction bases left unmatched: 12. Per germline, CDR1 ENHRY and CDR2 SYGVKD. The CDR3 sequence is 15 residues long.

The chain is built from TRBV28 and TRBJ2-2; 10 bases fit TRBD2. The V segment lost 5 bases and the J segment 4 bases; nucleotides outside the gene matches: 7. CDR3 length: 16 residues. Per germline, CDR1 MDHEN and CDR2 SYDVKM. The CDR3 sequence is CASSPSGGAGTGELFF. The CDR3 DNA is TGTGCCAGCAGTCCGAGCGGGGGGGCTGGCACCGGGGAGCTGTTTTTT.

The rearrangement joins TRBV7-2 to TRBJ2-3; the match to TRBD2 covers 8 bases. The germline V gene has CDR1 SGHTA and CDR2 FQGNSA. The CDR3 extends over 15 amino acids. V lost 6 bases, J lost 5 bases, and 10 bases stayed unmatched. The CDR3 DNA is TGTGCCAGCAGGTTGGGGAGCGGGAGTTTAGATACGCAGTATTTT. Protein sequence: CASRLGSGSLDTQYF.

The chain carries TRBV30 and TRBJ1-3; 8 bases agree with TRBD1. Germline V gene data show CDR1 as GTSNPN and CDR2 as SVGIG (reference sequence). The CDR3 spans 15 residues. The junction had 11 bases not matched to a gene; V was cut back by 3 bases and J by 7 bases. CDR3 nucleotide sequence: TGTGCCTGGAGCAAAGGACAGGGTTCGGGGAACACCATATATTTT. This encodes CAWSKGQGSGNTIYF.

This clone appeared a few times. This chain links TRBV7-2 with TRBJ1-1, with 8 bases aligning to TRBD1. This CDR3 is 16 amino acids long. Germline CDR1 reads SGHTA; CDR2 reads FQGNSA. Losses at the gene ends were 3 bases for V and 3 bases for J; bases not matched to a gene: 9. Written as DNA, the CDR3 is TGTGCCAGCAGCTTCTCGCCGACAGGGGCGGACACTGAAGCTTTCTTT. Amino acids: CASSFSPTGADTEAFF.

This clone occurred a few times. J is TRBJ2-3 and V is TRBV25-1; the match to TRBD2 covers 9 bases. V lost 4 bases, J lost 3 bases, and 5 bases stayed unmatched. There are 15 residues in the CDR3. From germline, CDR1 is MGHDK and CDR2 SYGVNS. The CDR3 here is CASSAYLAGTDTQYF. Here the CDR3 DNA reads TGTGCCAGCAGTGCTTACCTAGCGGGAACAGATACGCAGTATTTT.

V usage is TRBV10-3 and J usage is TRBJ2-1; 7 positions match TRBD2. The CDR3 runs 14 residues. The J segment lost 6 bases and the V segment lost 7 bases, leaving 9 bases of the junction unmatched. Germline CDR1 ENHRY, CDR2 SYGVKD. The CDR3, as DNA: TGTGCCATCATGGGAGCGGGGATGTCCAATGAGCAGTTCTTC. Protein sequence: CAIMGAGMSNEQFF.

The sample holds a few counts of this clone. The chain links TRBV18 to TRBJ2-6; TRBD1 aligns across 8 bases. CDR1 and CDR2 (germline): KGHSH, LQKENI. The CDR3 runs 18 residues. The junction had 8 bases not matched to a gene; V was cut back by 2 bases and J by 2 bases. The CDR3, as DNA: TGTGCCAGCTCACCAAGGGCAGGGGGCCGCCCTGGGGCCAACGTCCTGACTTTC. Translation: CASSPRAGGRPGANVLTF.

The CDR3 sequence: CASRASGSGKTQYF. In DNA, the CDR3 is TGCGCCAGCAGGGCTAGCGGGAGTGGGAAGACCCAGTACTTC. This chain links TRBV10-2 with TRBJ2-5, with 10 bases fitting TRBD2. CDR3 length: 14 residues. CDR1 is WSHSY and CDR2 is SAAADI in the germline V gene. J was trimmed by 6 bases and V by 6 bases; bases with no gene match: 7.

The chain couples TRBV4-3 to TRBJ1-5, with D possibly TRBD1 on 5 matching bases. Trimming removed 0 bases at V and 2 bases at J, with 17 bases between. This CDR3 region has 18 residues. CDR1 LGHNA and CDR2 YSLEER come from the germline V gene. CDR3 sequence: CASSQEYGQGFGNQPQHF. For the CDR3, the DNA is TGCGCCAGCAGCCAAGAATATGGCCAGGGTTTTGGCAATCAGCCCCAGCATTTT.

This clone was counted only a few times. The chain joins TRBV13 to TRBJ2-1; possible D gene TRBD2, 5 bases. The V end was cut by 2 bases, the J end by 0 bases, with 11 bases between. CDR3 size: 16 residues. Germline V gene data show CDR1 as PRHDT and CDR2 as FYEKMQ (reference sequence). DNA of the CDR3: TGTGCCAGCAGCTTAACCAGCGGAAGCTCCTACAATGAGCAGTTCTTC. Protein product: CASSLTSGSSYNEQFF.